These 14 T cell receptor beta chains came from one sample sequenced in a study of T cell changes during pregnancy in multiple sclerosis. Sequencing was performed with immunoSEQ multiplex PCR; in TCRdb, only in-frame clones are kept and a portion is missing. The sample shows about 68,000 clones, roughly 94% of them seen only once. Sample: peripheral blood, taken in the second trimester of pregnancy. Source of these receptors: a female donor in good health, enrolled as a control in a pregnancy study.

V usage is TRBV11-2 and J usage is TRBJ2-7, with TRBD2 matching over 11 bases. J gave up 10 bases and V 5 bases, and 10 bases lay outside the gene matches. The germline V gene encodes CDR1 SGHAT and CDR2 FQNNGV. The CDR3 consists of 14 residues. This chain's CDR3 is CASSPPTSGGFQYF. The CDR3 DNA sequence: TGTGCCAGCAGCCCACCAACTAGCGGGGGTTTTCAGTACTTC.

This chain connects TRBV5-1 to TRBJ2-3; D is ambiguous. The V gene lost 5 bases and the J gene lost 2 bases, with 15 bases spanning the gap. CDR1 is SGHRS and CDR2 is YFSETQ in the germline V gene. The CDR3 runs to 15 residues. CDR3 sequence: CASSHAPPVTDTQYF. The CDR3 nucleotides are TGCGCCAGCAGTCACGCGCCCCCTGTCACAGATACGCAGTATTTT.

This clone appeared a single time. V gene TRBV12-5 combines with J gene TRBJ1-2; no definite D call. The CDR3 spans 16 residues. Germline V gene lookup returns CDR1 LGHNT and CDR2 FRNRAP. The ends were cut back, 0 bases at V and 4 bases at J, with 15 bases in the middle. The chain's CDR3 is CASGLVPPGVFYGYTF. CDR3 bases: TGTGCTAGTGGTTTGGTACCCCCCGGGGTCTTCTATGGCTACACCTTC.

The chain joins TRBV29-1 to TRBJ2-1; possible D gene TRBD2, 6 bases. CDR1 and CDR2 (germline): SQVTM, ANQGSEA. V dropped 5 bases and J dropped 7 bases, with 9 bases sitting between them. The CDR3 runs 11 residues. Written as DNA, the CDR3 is TGCAGCGTTACTAGCCTTAATGAGCAGTTCTTC. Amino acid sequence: CSVTSLNEQFF.

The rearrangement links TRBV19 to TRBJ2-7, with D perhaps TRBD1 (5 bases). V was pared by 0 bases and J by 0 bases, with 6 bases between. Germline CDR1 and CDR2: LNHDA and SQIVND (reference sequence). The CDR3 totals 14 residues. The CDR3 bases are TGTGCCAGTAGTATAGAGGACACCTCCTACGAGCAGTACTTC. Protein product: CASSIEDTSYEQYF.

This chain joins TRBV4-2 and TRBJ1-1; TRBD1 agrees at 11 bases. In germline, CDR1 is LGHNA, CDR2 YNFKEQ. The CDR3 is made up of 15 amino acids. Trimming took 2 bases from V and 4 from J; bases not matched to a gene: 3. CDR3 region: CASSQPGTGGTEAFF. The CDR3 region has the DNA TGTGCCAGCAGCCAACCCGGGACAGGGGGCACTGAAGCTTTCTTT.

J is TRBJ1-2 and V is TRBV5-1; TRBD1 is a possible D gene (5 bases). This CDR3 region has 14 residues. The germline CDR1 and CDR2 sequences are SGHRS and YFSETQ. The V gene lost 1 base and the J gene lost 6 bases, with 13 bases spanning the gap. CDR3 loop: CASSLSGLGNGYTF. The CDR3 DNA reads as TGCGCCAGCAGCTTGTCAGGGTTGGGAAATGGCTACACCTTC.

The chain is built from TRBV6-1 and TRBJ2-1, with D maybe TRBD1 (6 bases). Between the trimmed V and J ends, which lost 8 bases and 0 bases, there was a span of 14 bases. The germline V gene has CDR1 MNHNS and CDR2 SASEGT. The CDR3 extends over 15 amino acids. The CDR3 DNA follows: TGTGCCAGCGGAGTACAGACAGGCTCCTACAATGAGCAGTTCTTC. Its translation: CASGVQTGSYNEQFF.

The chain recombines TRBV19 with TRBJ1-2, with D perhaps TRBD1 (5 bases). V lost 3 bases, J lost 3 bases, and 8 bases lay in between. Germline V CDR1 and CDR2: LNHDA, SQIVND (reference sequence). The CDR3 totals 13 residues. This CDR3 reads CASSIGGDYGYTF. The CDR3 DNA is TGTGCCAGTAGTATCGGGGGGGACTATGGCTACACCTTC.

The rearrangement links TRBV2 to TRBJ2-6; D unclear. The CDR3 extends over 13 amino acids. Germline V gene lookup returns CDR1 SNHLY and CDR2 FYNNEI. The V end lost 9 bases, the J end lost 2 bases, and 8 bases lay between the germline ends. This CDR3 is CASCDTGANVLTF. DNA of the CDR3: TGTGCCAGTTGTGACACTGGGGCCAACGTCCTGACTTTC.

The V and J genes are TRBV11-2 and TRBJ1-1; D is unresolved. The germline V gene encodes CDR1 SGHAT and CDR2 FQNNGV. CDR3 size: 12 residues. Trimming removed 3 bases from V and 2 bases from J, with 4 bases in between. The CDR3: CASSFYNTEAFF. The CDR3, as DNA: TGTGCCAGCAGCTTTTATAACACTGAAGCTTTCTTT.

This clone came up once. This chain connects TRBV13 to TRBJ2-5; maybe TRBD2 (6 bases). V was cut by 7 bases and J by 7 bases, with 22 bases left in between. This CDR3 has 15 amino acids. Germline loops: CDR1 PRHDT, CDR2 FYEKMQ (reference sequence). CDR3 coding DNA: TGTGCCAGCAAAGGAGGAGGGACCCCCGTGGGGACCCAGTACTTC. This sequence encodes CASKGGGTPVGTQYF.

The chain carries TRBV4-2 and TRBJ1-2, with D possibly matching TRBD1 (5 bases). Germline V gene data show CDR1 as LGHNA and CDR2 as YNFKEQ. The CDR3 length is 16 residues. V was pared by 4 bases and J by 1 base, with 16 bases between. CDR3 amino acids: CASSPEGQVLNYGYTF. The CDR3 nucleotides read TGTGCCAGCAGCCCAGAGGGGCAGGTCCTTAACTATGGCTACACCTTC.

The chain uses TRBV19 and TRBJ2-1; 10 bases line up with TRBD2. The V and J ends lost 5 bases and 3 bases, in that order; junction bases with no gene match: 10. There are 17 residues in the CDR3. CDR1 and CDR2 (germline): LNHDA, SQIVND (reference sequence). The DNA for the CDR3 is TGTGCCAGTAGTGCTAGCGGGAGAGTTCCCCTCTACAATGAGCAGTTCTTC. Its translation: CASSASGRVPLYNEQFF.